This TCR beta chain was identified during a study of blood T cell repertoires in COVID-19. The wider study: There were acute and convalescent COVID-19 samples, and they came from the United States, Italy and Spain. The analysed material was cDNA or gDNA that came from T cells, B-cell-depleted T cells, or PBMCs.

Germline CDR1 reads SGHVS; CDR2 reads FQNEAQ. V shed 4 bases, J shed 6 bases, and the junction held 5 bases outside the gene matches. This CDR3 contains 16 residues. This clone was seen just once. TCRdb keeps only in-frame clones here, not all; method: immunoSEQ multiplex PCR. The table has about 270,000 clones, around 92% seen once. This TCR came from an older woman who had recovered from COVID-19. The chain carries TRBV7-8 and TRBJ2-2; 13 positions match TRBD2. Sequencing used PBMCs or T cells enriched from blood (not recorded which). CDR3 sequence reads: CASSYTSGGAPGELFF. CDR3 in DNA: TGTGCCAGCAGCTATACTAGCGGGGGGGCCCCCGGGGAGCTGTTTTTT. The variable domain in full, with the rest retrieved from reference TRBV7-8 and TRBJ2-2, is GAGVSQSPRYKVAKRGQDVALRCDPISGHVSLFWYQQALGQGPEFLTYFQNEAQLDKSGLPSDRFFAERPEGSVSTLKIQRTQQEDSAVYLCASSYTSGGAPGELFFGEGSRLTVL.